This T cell receptor beta chain was found in a study of blood T cells in healthy people across ages. They isolated at least 6 million PBMCs from each sample. Per sample, at least 5 micrograms of total RNA were extracted. Germline-derived CDR1 and CDR2 are MNHNS and SASEGT. This CDR3 is 14 amino acids long. Trimming cost V 6 bases and J 5 bases, with 16 bases left between them. This clonotype was seen a handful of times. A sample-barcoded 5' primer and a J-beta primer mix were used in a second PCR of roughly 6 to 12 cycles. One entry per CDR3 protein results from TCRdb running MiXCR on the 5' RACE reads. Here the sample spans 550,000 to 750,000 distinct CDR3 sequences, around 21% being singletons.

This chain connects TRBV6-1 to TRBJ1-1; the D gene is possibly TRBD1 (6 bases). The sequencing sample was made of blood. This clonotype originated in a man aged 65 to 85 in good health. CDR3 protein: CASRVRGAGTEAFF. As DNA, the CDR3 is TGTGCCAGCAGGGTACGGGGGGCAGGTACTGAAGCTTTCTTT.